A selection of T cell receptor beta chains follows, all from one sample in a study of shared clonotypes between healthy human individuals. Using immunoSEQ multiplex PCR, the repertoire was profiled, and TCRdb retains in-frame clones only, with some absent. The sample shows 1.5 million to 2.5 million clones, less than 95% of them seen only once. Material for sequencing was naive CD8+ T cells sorted from blood. The receptors come from a man between 18 and 29 years old in good health. The CDR3 runs from the conserved cysteine through the conserved F or W. Fields, in order: D gene, clone size, V gene, J gene, CDR3 DNA, CDR3 protein. D genes are given only for firm matches. Size tells how often a clone was seen (once, few, many) or the class of an expanded clone, and some rows leave it out.

D: .; size: once; V: TRBV6-5; J: TRBJ1-6; DNA: TGTGCCAGCAGTTACTCCTCGAGCTCCTATAATTCACCCCTCCACTTT; CDR3: CASSYSSSSYNSPLHF
D: .; size: .; V: TRBV10-2; J: TRBJ2-1; DNA: TGCGCCAGCGGAGTCGGAGCGGTAAATGAGCAGTTCTTC; CDR3: CASGVGAVNEQFF
D: .; size: .; V: TRBV7-9; J: TRBJ2-5; DNA: TGTGCCAGCAGCCAGGGTCCAAACCGCGCAGAGACCCAGTACTTC; CDR3: CASSQGPNRAETQYF
D: TRBD2; size: .; V: TRBV7-8; J: TRBJ2-3; DNA: TGTGCCAGCAGCCCCGGACTAGCGGGGGGTGACTACACAGATACGCAGTATTTT; CDR3: CASSPGLAGGDYTDTQYF
D: .; size: .; V: TRBV4-1; J: TRBJ1-5; DNA: TGCGCCAGCAGCTACTGGGCCGATCAGCCCCAGCATTTT; CDR3: CASSYWADQPQHF
D: TRBD1; size: .; V: TRBV5-1; J: TRBJ2-7; DNA: TGCGCCAGCAGCCCGGGACAGGTGATCTACGAGCAGTACTTC; CDR3: CASSPGQVIYEQYF
D: .; size: .; V: TRBV15; J: TRBJ2-4; DNA: TGTGCCACCAGCAGAGATCTCGCGGCGCCCGAAGGGGGAAACATTCAGTACTTC; CDR3: CATSRDLAAPEGGNIQYF
D: .; size: .; V: TRBV4-1; J: TRBJ2-5; DNA: TGCGCCAGCAGCCTCCTAGGCAATACCGGAGAGACCCAGTACTTC; CDR3: CASSLLGNTGETQYF
D: .; size: .; V: TRBV27; J: TRBJ2-7; DNA: TGTGCCAGCATCGGGACGGACTCCTACGAGCAGTACTTC; CDR3: CASIGTDSYEQYF
D: TRBD2; size: .; V: TRBV7-2; J: TRBJ2-3; DNA: TGTGCCAGCAGCCTAGTAGCGGGGGGGCTGGGAACAGATACGCAGTATTTT; CDR3: CASSLVAGGLGTDTQYF
D: .; size: .; V: TRBV4-3; J: TRBJ1-2; DNA: TGCGCCAGCAGCCAAGAGGTCCGGTCGGGAAATGGCTACACCTTC; CDR3: CASSQEVRSGNGYTF
D: .; size: once; V: TRBV4-1; J: TRBJ1-1; DNA: TGCGCCAGCAGCCAAGATCCGGGGTCCTTGGAATATGAAGCTTTCTTT; CDR3: CASSQDPGSLEYEAFF
D: .; size: .; V: TRBV29-1; J: TRBJ2-7; DNA: TGCAGCGTTGAAGGCGGGGGGACAGATGTCTACGAGCAGTACTTC; CDR3: CSVEGGGTDVYEQYF
D: TRBD1; size: .; V: TRBV28; J: TRBJ1-2; DNA: TGTGCCAGCAGTGCGACAGGGATGGACTATGGCTACACCTTC; CDR3: CASSATGMDYGYTF
D: .; size: .; V: TRBV2; J: TRBJ1-5; DNA: TGTGCCAGCAGTGATTGGCAGGGGATCTACCATTTT; CDR3: CASSDWQGIYHF
D: .; size: .; V: TRBV4-1; J: TRBJ2-1; DNA: TGCGCCAGCAGCCAAGCAGGGCGCGCCAATGAGCAGTTCTTC; CDR3: CASSQAGRANEQFF
D: .; size: once; V: TRBV7-2; J: TRBJ2-1; DNA: TGTGCCAGCAGCTTACAGGGCGACTCCTACAATGAGCAGTTCTTC; CDR3: CASSLQGDSYNEQFF
D: TRBD1; size: once; V: TRBV2; J: TRBJ2-7; DNA: TGTGCCAGCATTTCGGACAGGGCTAACGAGCAGTACTTC; CDR3: CASISDRANEQYF
D: TRBD1; size: .; V: TRBV28; J: TRBJ1-1; DNA: TGTGCCAGCAGTTCATTTGGGACAGGGCCAACTGAAGCTTTCTTT; CDR3: CASSSFGTGPTEAFF
D: .; size: .; V: TRBV28; J: TRBJ2-3; DNA: TGTGCCAGCAGGTTCCAGGGGTCTGCGACAGATACGCAGTATTTT; CDR3: CASRFQGSATDTQYF
D: TRBD1; size: .; V: TRBV14; J: TRBJ2-7; DNA: TGTGCCAGCAGCCGGACAGGGGCGACTTACGAGCAGTACTTC; CDR3: CASSRTGATYEQYF
D: .; size: .; V: TRBV7-2; J: TRBJ2-7; DNA: TGTGCCAGCAGCTTAGGGACAGCTGCCTACGAGCAGTACTTC; CDR3: CASSLGTAAYEQYF
D: .; size: .; V: TRBV12-5; J: TRBJ2-7; DNA: TGTGCTAGTGGTTTGGACGGAGACTACGAGCAGTACTTC; CDR3: CASGLDGDYEQYF
D: .; size: .; V: TRBV27; J: TRBJ1-5; DNA: TGTGCCAGCAGGTCCGAGGGAGGTGGCAATCAGCCCCAGCATTTT; CDR3: CASRSEGGGNQPQHF
D: .; size: .; V: TRBV28; J: TRBJ1-5; DNA: TGTGCCAGCAGTTTGAGGGGCGCGCGGCAGCCCCAGCATTTT; CDR3: CASSLRGARQPQHF
D: .; size: .; V: TRBV28; J: TRBJ1-1; DNA: TGTGCCAGCGGCAGGGGAGTTGAAGCTTTCTTT; CDR3: CASGRGVEAFF
D: .; size: .; V: TRBV6-5; J: TRBJ2-7; DNA: TGTGCCAGCAGTCCGTCTTACGAGCAGTACTTC; CDR3: CASSPSYEQYF
D: .; size: .; V: TRBV7-9; J: TRBJ1-1; DNA: TGTGCCAGCAGCTTGACCGGGAACACTGAAGCTTTCTTT; CDR3: CASSLTGNTEAFF
D: .; size: .; V: TRBV10-2; J: TRBJ2-7; DNA: TGCGCCAGCAGTGAGAGGGAGGCAGGCTCCTACGAGCAGTACTTC; CDR3: CASSEREAGSYEQYF
D: .; size: .; V: TRBV27; J: TRBJ2-4; DNA: TGTGCCAGCAGTATTCTCCCTACCACGAACAACATTCAGTACTTC; CDR3: CASSILPTTNNIQYF
D: TRBD2; size: .; V: TRBV27; J: TRBJ2-3; DNA: TGTGCCAGCAGCACTTGGGGGGGTTTCACAGATACGCAGTATTTT; CDR3: CASSTWGGFTDTQYF
D: TRBD1; size: .; V: TRBV7-6; J: TRBJ2-7; DNA: TGTGCCAGCAGCCACGGACAGGAAACCTACGAGCAGTACTTC; CDR3: CASSHGQETYEQYF
D: TRBD2; size: .; V: TRBV4-3; J: TRBJ2-3; DNA: TGCGCCAGCAGCCGGGAAGTAGCGGGGGCCGTCACAGATACGCAGTATTTT; CDR3: CASSREVAGAVTDTQYF
D: .; size: .; V: TRBV9; J: TRBJ2-2; DNA: TGTGCCAGCAGCGTAGCGGGGGCCCCGAACACCGGGGAGCTGTTTTTT; CDR3: CASSVAGAPNTGELFF
D: TRBD2; size: .; V: TRBV2; J: TRBJ2-7; DNA: TGTGCCAGCAGTGAAAGGGAGGCTAGCGGTCCCCATTACGAGCAGTACTTC; CDR3: CASSEREASGPHYEQYF
D: TRBD2; size: .; V: TRBV6-1; J: TRBJ2-7; DNA: TGTGCCAGCAGCCAGCGGGGACCCTACGAGCAGTACTTC; CDR3: CASSQRGPYEQYF
D: .; size: .; V: TRBV27; J: TRBJ2-7; DNA: TGTGCCAGCAGTTTAGGCATTACCTACGAGCAGTACTTC; CDR3: CASSLGITYEQYF
D: TRBD1; size: .; V: TRBV6-5; J: TRBJ2-7; DNA: TGTGCCAGCAGTTACTCGTCGGGACAGCGGTCGTACGAGCAGTACTTC; CDR3: CASSYSSGQRSYEQYF
D: .; size: .; V: TRBV6-1; J: TRBJ1-3; DNA: TGTGCCAGCAGACAGGGTTTTGGAAACACCATATATTTT; CDR3: CASRQGFGNTIYF
D: .; size: .; V: TRBV7-9; J: TRBJ2-1; DNA: TGTGCCAGCAGCCCTAGGTGGGAGACTACCTACAATGAGCAGTTCTTC; CDR3: CASSPRWETTYNEQFF
D: .; size: .; V: TRBV5-1; J: TRBJ1-6; DNA: TGCGCCAGCAGCCTACTCGGGCCACAGGGAGGGGATTCACCCCTCCACTTT; CDR3: CASSLLGPQGGDSPLHF
D: .; size: .; V: TRBV19; J: TRBJ2-7; DNA: TGTGCCAGTAGTATCAGTGACAACTACGAGCAGTACTTC; CDR3: CASSISDNYEQYF